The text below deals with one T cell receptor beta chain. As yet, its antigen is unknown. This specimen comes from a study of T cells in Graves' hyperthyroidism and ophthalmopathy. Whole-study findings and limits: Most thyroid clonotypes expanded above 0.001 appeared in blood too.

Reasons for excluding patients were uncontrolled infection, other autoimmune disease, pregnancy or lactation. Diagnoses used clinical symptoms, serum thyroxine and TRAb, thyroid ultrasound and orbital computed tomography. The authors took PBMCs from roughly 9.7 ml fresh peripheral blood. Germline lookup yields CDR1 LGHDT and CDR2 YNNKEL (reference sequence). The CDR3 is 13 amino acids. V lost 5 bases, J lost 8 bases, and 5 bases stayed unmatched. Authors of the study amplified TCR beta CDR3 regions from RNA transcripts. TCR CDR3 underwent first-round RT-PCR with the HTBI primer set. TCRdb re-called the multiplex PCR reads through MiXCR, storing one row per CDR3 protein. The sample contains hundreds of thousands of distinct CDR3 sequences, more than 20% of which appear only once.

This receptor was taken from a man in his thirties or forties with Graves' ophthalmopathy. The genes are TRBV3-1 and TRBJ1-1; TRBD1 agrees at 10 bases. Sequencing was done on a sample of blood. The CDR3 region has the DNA TGTGCCAGCAGCATTCCGGGACAGGGGGAAGCTTTCTTT. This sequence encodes CASSIPGQGEAFF.